This section outlines one T cell receptor beta chain sequence together with its context. This CDR3 contains 15 residues. V lost 6 bases and J lost 4, with 15 bases in between. The germline gives CDR1 SGHAT, CDR2 FQNNGV. This entry comes from a study of shared clonotypes between healthy human individuals. Study background: Donors, aged 18 to 49, were a couple of women and a few men.

At the deep level, the assay was run. In the authors' workflow: Junction-only sequences without quality scores came from ImmunoSEQ, so filtering differed. Produced via immunoSEQ multiplex PCR; TCRdb's table is partial and in-frame only. Clonal size and the V and J genes are those of that table, whereas D and trimming came from the DNA. Here the sample spans more than 450,000 clones, approximately 85% being singletons. Adult donors, all healthy and HIV-negative, had no recent acute infections or vaccinations. The clonotype was recovered from a woman in her thirties or forties in good health. Some clones in this sample may be carry-over from other donors' samples. Sequenced: PBMCs. The rearrangement links TRBV11-2 to TRBJ2-2; D may be TRBD1 (6 bases). Written as DNA, the CDR3 is TGTGCCAGCAGTCAAGCAAGGGGGAGCACCGGGGAGCTGTTTTTT. Translation gives CASSQARGSTGELFF.